The rows below give T cell receptor beta chains drawn from one sample of a study of patients and donors after allogeneic stem cell transplantation. TCRdb analysed the RT-PCR reads with MiXCR anew, one entry per CDR3 protein. The data show about 110,000 distinct CDR3 sequences, around 35% seen once. Material: blood, either unsorted or a sorted T cell fraction (not recorded which). The receptors were gathered from a human donor who was either an allogeneic HSCT recipient or a stem cell or donor lymphocyte infusion donor (not recorded which). It is not recorded whose cells these are; they may come from a transplant donor. The CDR3 runs from the conserved cysteine through the conserved F or W. Fields, in order: D gene, J gene, V gene, clone size, CDR3 DNA, CDR3 protein. The D gene is left open where the match is weak. Size values are once, few and many counts, or a class for expanded clones, and some rows have none.

TRBD2	TRBJ2-2	TRBV4-3	NA	TGCGCCAGCAGCCACCCCGGGCTAGCGGGACGCACCGGGGAGCTGTTTTTT	CASSHPGLAGRTGELFF
NA	TRBJ1-6	TRBV6-5	few	TGTGCCAGCACCCACAGGGACAATTCACCCCTCCACTTT	CASTHRDNSPLHF
TRBD2	TRBJ2-5	TRBV7-9	NA	TGTGCCAGCAGGATAAATAGCGGGGGAGAGACCCAGTACTTC	CASRINSGGETQYF
NA	TRBJ2-3	TRBV7-2	NA	TGTGCCAGCAGCTTAGGAGGGCGGTCCCTAGATACGCAGTATTTT	CASSLGGRSLDTQYF
TRBD1	TRBJ2-3	TRBV5-1	many	TGCGCCAGCAGCTTGGAGGGACAGGGGGCAGATACGCAGTATTTT	CASSLEGQGADTQYF
NA	TRBJ2-3	TRBV6-6	NA	TGTGCCAGCAGTCGCGACCCACCGGATACGCAGTATTTT	CASSRDPPDTQYF
NA	TRBJ2-1	TRBV12-3/TRBV12-4	medium-sized	TGTGCCAGCAGTTTCTTTACGGACTACAATGAGCAGTTCTTC	CASSFFTDYNEQFF
NA	TRBJ2-3	TRBV30	NA	TGTGCCTGGAGTGCGAGCACAGATACGCAGTATTTT	CAWSASTDTQYF
NA	TRBJ1-5	TRBV7-9	many	TGTGCCAGCAGCTCCCGATCTGATCAGCCCCAGCATTTT	CASSSRSDQPQHF
NA	TRBJ1-2	TRBV12-3/TRBV12-4	NA	TGTGCCAGCACCCCAATACAGGGTAATGGCTACACCTTC	CASTPIQGNGYTF